This passage covers 5 T cell receptor beta chains from one sample sequenced in a study of graft-versus-host responses after intestinal transplantation. No antigen has been identified for these receptors. Measured with immunoSEQ multiplex PCR; TCRdb has only the in-frame clones, and not every one. Found here are almost 85,000 clones, 75% to 95% of them singletons; the top ten hold roughly 0.1%. Here the sequenced sample was unstimulated CD4+ T cells sorted from spleen or lymph node cells, taken before intestinal transplant. The receptor source for this set is a human donor who received an intestinal transplant.

This clone was counted a single time. The gene calls are TRBV9 and TRBJ2-7, with TRBD1 matching over 8 bases. The V gene's germline CDR1 is SGDLS and CDR2 YYNGEE. V gave up 3 bases and J gave up 1 base; unmatched junction bases: 15. The CDR3 spans 18 residues. CDR3 DNA: TGTGCCAGCAGCGCGGGCCCCGCGTGGGGACAGGCTTCCTACGAGCAGTACTTC. This translates into CASSAGPAWGQASYEQYF. Filled out from reference TRBV9 and TRBJ2-7, the complete variable domain reads DSGVTQTPKHLITATGQRVTLRCSPRSGDLSVYWYQQSLDQGLQFLIQYYNGEERAKGNILERFSAQQFPDLHSELNLSSLELGDSALYFCASSAGPAWGQASYEQYFGPGTRLTVT.

This chain uses TRBV30 with TRBJ2-5, with TRBD1 as a possible D gene (5 bases). Germline loops: CDR1 GTSNPN, CDR2 SVGIG (reference sequence). Trimming took off 2 bases at V and 1 base at J, with 8 bases between the two ends. CDR3 size: 13 residues. The CDR3 loop is CAWSLRVQETQYF. In DNA, the CDR3 is TGTGCCTGGAGTCTCAGGGTCCAAGAGACCCAGTACTTC.

This chain joins TRBV15 and TRBJ2-7; the match to TRBD1 covers 9 bases. The germline CDR1 and CDR2 sequences are LNHNV and YYDKDF (reference sequence). Unmatched junction bases numbered 11, after V lost 6 bases and J lost 5 bases. The CDR3 covers 15 residues. CDR3 sequence reads: CATSPTGTGRNEQYF. The CDR3 DNA reads as TGTGCCACCAGTCCGACCGGGACAGGGAGAAACGAGCAGTACTTC.

The chain is built from TRBV5-1 and TRBJ1-1; perhaps TRBD1 as D (5 bases). The germline V gene encodes CDR1 SGHRS and CDR2 YFSETQ. The CDR3 is made up of 15 amino acids. The germline V and J ends were trimmed by 6 bases and 1 base, with 16 bases remaining between them. In DNA, the CDR3 is TGCGCCAGCAACGGCCTCACTCAGGGGAACACTGAAGCTTTCTTT. Amino acid sequence: CASNGLTQGNTEAFF.

V is TRBV6-5 and J is TRBJ1-5; D perhaps matches TRBD1 (5 bases). The CDR3 runs 15 residues. V lost 0 bases to trimming and J lost 0 bases, with 6 bases between them. Germline V gives CDR1 MNHEY, CDR2 SVGAGI. CDR3 loop: CASSYSRDSNQPQHF. In DNA, the CDR3 is TGTGCCAGCAGTTACTCCAGGGATAGCAATCAGCCCCAGCATTTT.